The 10 T cell receptor beta chains reported below all come from one sample, sequenced in a study of cytomegalovirus exposure and HLA in healthy donors. Primers for the PCR totalled 60 Vbeta and 13 Jbeta. Sequenced by immunoSEQ multiplex PCR; TCRdb stores in-frame clones only, minus some. Of some 120,000 clones listed, 74% are singletons. Sequenced input: PBMCs. The origin of the receptors is a middle-aged man in good health and CMV-seropositive.

This clone was picked up one time. This chain joins TRBV4-2 and TRBJ2-6; no firm D call. This CDR3 is built from 18 residues. V was clipped by 0 bases and J by 0 bases, with 12 bases between them. Germline-derived CDR1 and CDR2 are LGHNA and YNFKEQ. The CDR3 DNA is TGTGCCAGCAGCCAAGATGTAGGCGGTGGCTCTGGGGCCAACGTCCTGACTTTC. This encodes CASSQDVGGGSGANVLTF.

V and J are TRBV7-2 and TRBJ2-1; TRBD2 is a possible D gene (5 bases). This CDR3 is built from 18 residues. V lost 2 bases and J lost 9, with 26 bases in between. Germline CDR1 is SGHTA and CDR2 is FQGNSA. CDR3 in DNA: TGTGCCAGCAGCTTACGATTTTTACTGGCGGGCCGGCGCGGTGAGCAGTTCTTC. Its protein is CASSLRFLLAGRRGEQFF. Supplemented by reference TRBV7-2 and TRBJ2-1, the full variable domain reads GAGVSQSPSNKVTEKGKDVELRCDPISGHTALYWYRQSLGQGLEFLIYFQGNSAPDKSGLPSDRFSAERTGGSVSTLTIQRTQQEDSAVYLCASSLRFLLAGRRGEQFFGPGTRLTVL.

The V call is TRBV6-1, the J call TRBJ2-7, with 9 bases matching TRBD1. J was trimmed by 6 bases and V by 3 bases; bases with no gene match: 12. From germline, CDR1 is MNHNS and CDR2 SASEGT. This CDR3 region has 16 residues. The CDR3 reads CASSETAGTGISEQYF. The CDR3 DNA is TGTGCCAGCAGTGAGACCGCCGGGACAGGGATCTCCGAGCAGTACTTC.

The V gene is TRBV28, the J gene TRBJ2-1, with 8 bases fitting TRBD1. Germline CDR1 reads MDHEN; CDR2 reads SYDVKM. CDR3 length equals 14 residues. V shed 8 bases, J shed 8 bases, and the junction held 11 bases outside the gene matches. The CDR3 reads CASFGAGGFDEQFF. The CDR3, as DNA: TGTGCCAGCTTCGGGGCAGGGGGCTTCGATGAGCAGTTCTTC. The whole variable domain, filled in from reference TRBV28 and TRBJ2-1, reads DVKVTQSSRYLVKRTGEKVFLECVQDMDHENMFWYRQDPGLGLRLIYFSYDVKMKEKGDIPEGYSVSREKKERFSLILESASTNQTSMYLCASFGAGGFDEQFFGPGTRLTVL.

The chain combines TRBV10-3 with TRBJ2-1; TRBD1 matches 10 bases. This CDR3 comprises 14 residues. The V gene's germline CDR1 is ENHRY and CDR2 SYGVKD. V was pared by 9 bases and J by 6 bases, with 8 bases of the junction left unmatched. This CDR3 reads CAMVSGTGANEQFF. The CDR3 region has the DNA TGTGCCATGGTCTCCGGGACAGGGGCCAATGAGCAGTTCTTC.

This rearrangement joins TRBV6-1 to TRBJ2-7, with 7 bases aligning to TRBD1. Germline CDR1 and CDR2: MNHNS and SASEGT. The V gene end was trimmed by 4 bases and the J gene end by 0 bases; junction bases not matched to a gene: 6. The CDR3 consists of 15 residues. CDR3 in amino acids: CASSAAGTVSYEQYF. The CDR3 DNA reads TGTGCCAGCAGTGCAGCAGGGACAGTCTCCTACGAGCAGTACTTC.

This clone was found a few times. V gene TRBV9 combines with J gene TRBJ1-2; no reliable D call. Germline values: CDR1 SGDLS, CDR2 YYNGEE. CDR3 size: 13 residues. Trimming shortened V by 2 bases and J by 8 bases, and 13 bases separated the two germline ends. CDR3 in DNA: TGTGCCAGCAGCGTCCGGGAAGGGTGGGGCTACACCTTC. This gives the protein CASSVREGWGYTF.

In its sample, this clone was seen a few times. The rearrangement joins TRBV4-3 to TRBJ1-1; D may be TRBD1 (5 bases). Trimming cost V 4 bases and J 0 bases, with 15 bases left between them. CDR3 length: 16 amino acids. The V gene's germline CDR1 is LGHNA and CDR2 YSLEER. CDR3 region: CASSRQTGTLNTEAFF. As DNA, the CDR3 is TGCGCCAGCAGCCGGCAAACAGGAACTTTGAACACTGAAGCTTTCTTT.

In its sample, this clone was seen a few times. The gene calls are TRBV10-3 and TRBJ2-5; D uncertain. The CDR3 runs to 13 residues. Germline V CDR1 and CDR2: ENHRY, SYGVKD. V was cut by 4 bases and J by 4 bases, with 10 bases left in between. The CDR3 region has the DNA TGTGCCATCAGTGGAGAGGTAGCAGAGACCCAGTACTTC. Translation gives CAISGEVAETQYF.

The chain links TRBV19 to TRBJ1-5; no firm D call. Germline assignment: CDR1 LNHDA and CDR2 SQIVND (reference sequence). V shed 3 bases and J shed 9 bases, with 12 bases lying between them. The CDR3 is 13 amino acids. The chain's CDR3 is CASSIGGLGPQHF. The CDR3 nucleotides read TGTGCCAGTAGTATCGGAGGGTTGGGGCCCCAGCATTTT.